This paragraph reports one T cell receptor (beta chain). Other DNA sequences in this sample translate to the same CDR3. This sample stems from a study of shared T cell receptors in the human thymus. TCRdb keeps only in-frame clones here, not all; method: immunoSEQ multiplex PCR. This table has about 380,000 clones, approximately 95% appearing once. CDR3 length: 15 residues. Germline loops: CDR1 SGHRS, CDR2 YFSETQ. V was cut by 0 bases and J by 2 bases, with 11 bases left in between. The chain couples TRBV5-1 to TRBJ1-1; the D gene is possibly TRBD1 (5 bases). The sequenced material came from thymocytes. The sequence was collected from a human donor. The CDR3 DNA follows: TGCGCCAGCAGCTTGGCCGGGCAGGGCAACACTGAAGCTTTCTTT. This codes for CASSLAGQGNTEAFF.